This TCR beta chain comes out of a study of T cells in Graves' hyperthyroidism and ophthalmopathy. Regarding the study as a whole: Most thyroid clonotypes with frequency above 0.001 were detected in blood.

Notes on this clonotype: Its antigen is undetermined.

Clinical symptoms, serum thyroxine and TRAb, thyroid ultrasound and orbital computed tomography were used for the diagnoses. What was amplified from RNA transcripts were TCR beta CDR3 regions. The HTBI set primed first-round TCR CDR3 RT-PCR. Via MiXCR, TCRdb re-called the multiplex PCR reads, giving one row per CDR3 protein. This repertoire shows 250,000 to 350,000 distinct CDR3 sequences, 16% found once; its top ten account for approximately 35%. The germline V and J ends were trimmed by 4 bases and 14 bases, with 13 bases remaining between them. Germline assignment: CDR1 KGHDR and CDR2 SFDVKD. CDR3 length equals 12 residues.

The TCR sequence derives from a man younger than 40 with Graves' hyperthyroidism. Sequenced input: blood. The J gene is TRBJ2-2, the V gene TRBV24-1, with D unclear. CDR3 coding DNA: TGTGCCACCAGTGACCCCGGCGTGGAACTGTTTTTT. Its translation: CATSDPGVELFF.